Reported below is one TCR beta chain. This clone appeared a single time. Its recognized antigen is unknown. No much larger clonotype is one base removed from it; base qualities were not supplied. This specimen comes from a study of shared clonotypes between healthy human individuals (dated by TCRdb to the early 2020s). About the investigation overall: Three men and a couple of women, aged 18 to 49 years, made up the cohort. Between about 0.94 and 10 billion PBMCs per donor were obtained by leukapheresis. Different laboratories and diverse techniques were used to prepare libraries and sequence TCR repertoires, to increase sequencing depth and limit assay-specific biases. For each donor, three plates each were used for CD4 naive and CD4 memory, two plates were used for CD8 naive, and one plate was used for CD8 memory. Blood TCR repertoires of a handful of healthy adults were deeply sequenced to estimate repertoire size and the extent of clonotype sharing between individuals.

Study-level results and caveats: Sampling was limited to blood, and TCR repertoires in tissue likely differ from TCR repertoires in blood. Because the study included a small number of donors, the genetic and exposure-history diversity represented was limited. Compared with non-shared clonotypes, clonotypes shared by all four sorted-subset donors had higher generation probabilities. Pairwise subsampling indicated that sequencing depth was expected to affect the degree of clonotype sharing among donors. Incomplete sequencing was indicated by rarefaction of sorted-subset datasets, despite the large sequencing depth. Estimated clonotype richness was generally larger for naive than for memory subsets. Around 5% of naive CD4, 3% to 3.5% of naive CD8, about 2.1% of memory CD4, and about 0.4% of memory CD8 clonotypes were shared across a few donors.

V gives up 3 bases and J gives up 5 bases, and the segment between their germline ends measures 8 bases. From cysteine to phenylalanine, the CDR3 is 12 amino acids long. Only the CDR3 DNA stays, 36 bases, in frame from base 1. CDR1 and CDR2 are read off the germline V gene (reference sequence) as SEHNR and FQNEAQ. Using the deep immunoSEQ assay, multiplex PCR amplified TCR CDR3 regions from genomic DNA. For each cell subset, the extracted genomic DNA was distributed evenly across all wells of several immunoSEQ 96-well plates, and each plate served as one replicate. Each replicate PCR for sorted subsets received about 200 ng genomic DNA, equal to roughly 33,000 T cell genomes. Purified libraries were quantified with a Qubit 3.0 fluorometer, sized on a Bioanalyzer 2100, and re-quantified with the KAPA Library Quantification kit. Every immunoSEQ 96-well plate was sequenced on a dedicated single-read 150-cycle Illumina NextSeq 550 flow cell. The original methods were these. Because the immunoSEQ output held only junctional sequences and lacked quality scores, the filtering could not match the filtering applied to full-length reads. To assign V/J genes and CDR3, sequences were annotated against IMGT germline references using PyIR, a Python wrapper for IgBLAST v1.9. Reads were filtered out if the reads had weak V/J assignments (E-value above 1e-6), no CDR3, stop codons, out-of-frame junctions, or ambiguous translated residues. V3J clonotypes were defined by identical inferred V gene, J gene, and CDR3 amino acid sequence. The percentage overlap between two repertoires was calculated by dividing the number of shared unique clonotypes by the size of the smaller repertoire. RTK rarefaction, the Chao1 estimator, and Recon v2.1 estimates of unobserved clonotypes were used to assess repertoire richness. For all TCRbeta clonotypes obtained by the gDNA method from several donors, generation probabilities were computed with OLGA. The clones in this table, taken by TCRdb from immuneACCESS, are in-frame only. Not every clone is retained; where verified, under half of the shortfall comes from an unresolved V gene, and the cause of the rest is unknown. That table furnishes V, J and clone size, whereas the DNA furnished D and trimming. This sample gives roughly 2,000,000 clones in total; just under 95% of them show up just once. The ten top clones hold less than 2% of the sample.

CD8 naive samples were CD45RO-negative cells positively selected for CCR7, giving a CD45RA+CCR7+ population that excluded TemRA cells. The donors were healthy, HIV-negative adults with no recently reported acute infections or vaccinations. Every donor was a Caucasian adult living in Nashville, Tennessee, USA. Blood was obtained by leukapheresis, after which PBMCs were separated by Ficoll-Histopaque density gradient centrifugation and cryopreserved in liquid nitrogen vapor phase. Purity and quantity of every magnetically sorted T cell population were checked by analytical flow cytometry. Genomic DNA was isolated from each sorted fraction and quantified by UV absorbance on a Nanodrop 2000c.

The chain couples TRBV7-9 to TRBJ2-7, with the D gene too uncertain to name. The material sequenced was naive CD8+ T cells from PBMCs. The sample's cell subset or site label, in plain terms: CD45RA+CCR7+. This TCR was recovered from a man between 18 and 35 years old in good health. Some clones in this sample may be carry-over from other donors' samples. The DNA sequence is TGTGCCAGCAGCTTTAGCCCGAACGAGCAGTACTTC. Translated, it reads CASSFSPNEQYF.